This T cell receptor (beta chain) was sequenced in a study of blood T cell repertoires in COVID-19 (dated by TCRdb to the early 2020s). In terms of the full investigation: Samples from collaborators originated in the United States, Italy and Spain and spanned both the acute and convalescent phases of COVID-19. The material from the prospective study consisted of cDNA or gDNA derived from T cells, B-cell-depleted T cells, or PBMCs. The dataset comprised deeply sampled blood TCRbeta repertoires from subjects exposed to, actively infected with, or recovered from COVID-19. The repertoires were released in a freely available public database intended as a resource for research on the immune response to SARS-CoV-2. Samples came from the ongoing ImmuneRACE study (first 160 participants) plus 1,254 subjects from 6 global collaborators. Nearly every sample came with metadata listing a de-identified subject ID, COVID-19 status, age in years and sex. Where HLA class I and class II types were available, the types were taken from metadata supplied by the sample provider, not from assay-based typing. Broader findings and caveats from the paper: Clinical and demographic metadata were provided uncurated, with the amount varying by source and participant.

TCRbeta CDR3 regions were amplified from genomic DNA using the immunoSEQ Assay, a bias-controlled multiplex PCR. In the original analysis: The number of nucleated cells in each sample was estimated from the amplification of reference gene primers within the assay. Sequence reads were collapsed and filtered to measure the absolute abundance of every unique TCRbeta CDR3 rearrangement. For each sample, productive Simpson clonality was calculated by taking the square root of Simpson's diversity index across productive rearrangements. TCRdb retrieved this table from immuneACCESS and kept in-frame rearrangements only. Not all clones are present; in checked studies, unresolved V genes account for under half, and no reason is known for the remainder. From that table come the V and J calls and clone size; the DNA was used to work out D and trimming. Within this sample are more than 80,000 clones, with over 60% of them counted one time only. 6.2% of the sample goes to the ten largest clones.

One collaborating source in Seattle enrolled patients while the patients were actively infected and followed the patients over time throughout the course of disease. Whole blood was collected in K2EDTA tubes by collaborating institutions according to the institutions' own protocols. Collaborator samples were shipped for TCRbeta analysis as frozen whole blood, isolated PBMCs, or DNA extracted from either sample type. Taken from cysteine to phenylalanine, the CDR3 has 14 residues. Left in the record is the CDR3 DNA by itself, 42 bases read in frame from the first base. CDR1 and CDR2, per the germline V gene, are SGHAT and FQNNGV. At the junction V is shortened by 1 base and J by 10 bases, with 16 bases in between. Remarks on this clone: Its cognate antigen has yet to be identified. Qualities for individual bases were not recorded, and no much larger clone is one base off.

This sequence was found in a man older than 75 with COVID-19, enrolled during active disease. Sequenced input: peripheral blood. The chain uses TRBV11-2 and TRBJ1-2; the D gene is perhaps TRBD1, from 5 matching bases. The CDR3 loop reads CASSLAGQDGPYTF. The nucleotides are TGTGCCAGCAGCTTAGCAGGGCAGGACGGACCCTACACCTTC.